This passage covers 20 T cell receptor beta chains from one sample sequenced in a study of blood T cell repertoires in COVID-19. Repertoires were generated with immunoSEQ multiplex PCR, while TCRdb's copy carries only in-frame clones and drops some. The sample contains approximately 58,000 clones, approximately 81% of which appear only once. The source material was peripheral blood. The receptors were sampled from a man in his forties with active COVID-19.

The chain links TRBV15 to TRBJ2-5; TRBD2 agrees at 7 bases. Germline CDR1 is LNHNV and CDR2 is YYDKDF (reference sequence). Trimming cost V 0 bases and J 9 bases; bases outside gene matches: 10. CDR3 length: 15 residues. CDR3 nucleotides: TGTGCCACCAGCAGAGATCGGGGGAGGGCCTTTCCCCAGTACTTC. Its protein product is CATSRDRGRAFPQYF.

This CDR3 is CASSLSGLGNEQFF. The CDR3 nucleotides read TGTGCCAGCAGCCTCAGCGGCCTGGGCAATGAGCAGTTCTTC. The chain uses TRBV11-3 and TRBJ2-1; perhaps TRBD2 as D (5 bases). V lost 5 bases and J lost 6, with 14 bases in between. CDR1 is SGHNT and CDR2 is YENEEA in the germline V gene. CDR3 length: 14 amino acids.

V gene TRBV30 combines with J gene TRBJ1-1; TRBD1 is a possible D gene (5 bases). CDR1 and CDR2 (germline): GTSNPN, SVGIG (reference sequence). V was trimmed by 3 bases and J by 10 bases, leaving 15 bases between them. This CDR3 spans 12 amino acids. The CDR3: CAWRAGMGGAFF. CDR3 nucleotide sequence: TGTGCCTGGAGAGCAGGGATGGGTGGAGCTTTCTTT.

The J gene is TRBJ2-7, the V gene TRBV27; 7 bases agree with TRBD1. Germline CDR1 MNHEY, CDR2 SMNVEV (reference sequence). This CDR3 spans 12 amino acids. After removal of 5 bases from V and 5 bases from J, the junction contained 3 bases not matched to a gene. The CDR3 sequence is CASSPDRDEQYF. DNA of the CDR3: TGTGCCAGCAGTCCAGACAGGGACGAGCAGTACTTC.

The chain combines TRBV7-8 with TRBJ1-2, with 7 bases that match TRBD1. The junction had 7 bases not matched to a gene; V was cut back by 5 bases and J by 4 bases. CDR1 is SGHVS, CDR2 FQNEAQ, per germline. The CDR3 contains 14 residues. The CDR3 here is CASSQGTVSYGYTF. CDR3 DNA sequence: TGTGCCAGCAGCCAAGGGACAGTATCCTATGGCTACACCTTC. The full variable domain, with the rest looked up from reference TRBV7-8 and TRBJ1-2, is GAGVSQSPRYKVAKRGQDVALRCDPISGHVSLFWYQQALGQGPEFLTYFQNEAQLDKSGLPSDRFFAERPEGSVSTLKIQRTQQEDSAVYLCASSQGTVSYGYTFGSGTRLTVV.

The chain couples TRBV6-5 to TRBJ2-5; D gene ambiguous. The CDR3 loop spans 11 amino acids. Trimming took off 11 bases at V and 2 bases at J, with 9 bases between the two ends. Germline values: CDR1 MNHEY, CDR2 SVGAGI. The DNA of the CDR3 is TGTGCCTGCCAGGCTCAAGAGACCCAGTACTTC. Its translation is CACQAQETQYF.

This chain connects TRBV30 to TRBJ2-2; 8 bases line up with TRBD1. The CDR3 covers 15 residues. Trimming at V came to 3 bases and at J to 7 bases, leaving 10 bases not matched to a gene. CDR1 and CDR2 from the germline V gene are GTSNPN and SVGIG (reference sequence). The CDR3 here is CAWSLGQGLGGELFF. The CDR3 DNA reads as TGTGCCTGGAGCCTTGGACAGGGACTTGGCGGGGAGCTGTTTTTT.

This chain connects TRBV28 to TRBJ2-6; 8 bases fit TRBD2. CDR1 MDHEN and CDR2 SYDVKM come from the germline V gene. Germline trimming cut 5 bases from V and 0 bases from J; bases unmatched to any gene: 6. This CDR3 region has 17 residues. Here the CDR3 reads CASSPLAGGSGANVLTF. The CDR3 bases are TGTGCCAGCAGTCCCCTAGCGGGCGGCTCTGGGGCCAACGTCCTGACTTTC.

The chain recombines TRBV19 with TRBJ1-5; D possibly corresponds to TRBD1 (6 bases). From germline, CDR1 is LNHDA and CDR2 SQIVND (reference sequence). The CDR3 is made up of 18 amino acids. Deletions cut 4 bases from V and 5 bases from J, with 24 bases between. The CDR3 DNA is TGTGCCAGTAGTAAAAGGGGTATGATACAGGGCAGGTATCAGCCCCAGCATTTT. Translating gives CASSKRGMIQGRYQPQHF. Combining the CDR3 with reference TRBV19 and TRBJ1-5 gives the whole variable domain DGGITQSPKYLFRKEGQNVTLSCEQNLNHDAMYWYRQDPGQGLRLIYYSQIVNDFQKGDIAEGYSVSREKKESFPLTVTSAQKNPTAFYLCASSKRGMIQGRYQPQHFGDGTRLSIL.

In nucleotides, the CDR3 is TGTGCCATCAGTGGGGGGAGGGCCGTAAATGAGCAGTTCTTC. This codes for CAISGGRAVNEQFF. The chain has TRBV10-3 and TRBJ2-1; 7 bases map to TRBD2. Germline V gene sequence: CDR1 ENHRY, CDR2 SYGVKD. The CDR3 has 14 residues. V shed 4 bases and J 7 bases; nucleotides not matched to a gene: 7.

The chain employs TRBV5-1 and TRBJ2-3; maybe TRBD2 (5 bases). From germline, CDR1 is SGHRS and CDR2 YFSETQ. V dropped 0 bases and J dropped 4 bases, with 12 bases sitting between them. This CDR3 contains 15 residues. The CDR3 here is CASSLEGDLPDTQYF. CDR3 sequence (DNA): TGCGCCAGCAGCTTGGAGGGAGACCTCCCAGATACGCAGTATTTT.

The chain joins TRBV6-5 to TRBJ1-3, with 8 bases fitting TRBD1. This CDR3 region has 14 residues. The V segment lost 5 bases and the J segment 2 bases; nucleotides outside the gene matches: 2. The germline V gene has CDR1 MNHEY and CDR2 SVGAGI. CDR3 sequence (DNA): TGTGCCAGCAGTCGGGACAGGCCTGGAAACACCATATATTTT. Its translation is CASSRDRPGNTIYF.

In DNA, the CDR3 is TGCGCCAGCACCGACAGGGCTTCCTACAATGAGCAGTTCTTC. This gives the protein CASTDRASYNEQFF. V usage is TRBV4-1 and J usage is TRBJ2-1; 7 nucleotides align to TRBD1. Trimming took 7 bases from V and 1 from J; bases not matched to a gene: 4. In germline, CDR1 is MGHRA, CDR2 YSYEKL. The CDR3 has 14 amino acids.

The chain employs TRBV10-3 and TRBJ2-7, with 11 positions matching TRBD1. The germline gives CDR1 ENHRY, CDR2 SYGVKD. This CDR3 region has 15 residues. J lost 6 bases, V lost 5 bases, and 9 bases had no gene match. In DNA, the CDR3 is TGTGCCATCAGTCGGACAGGGGGCGCCACAGGCGAGCAGTACTTC. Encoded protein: CAISRTGGATGEQYF.

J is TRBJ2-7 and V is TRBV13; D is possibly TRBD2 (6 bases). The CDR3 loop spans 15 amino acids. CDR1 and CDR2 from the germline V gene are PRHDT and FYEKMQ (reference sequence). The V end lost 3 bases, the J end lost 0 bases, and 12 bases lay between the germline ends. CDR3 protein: CASSLGVLASYEQYF. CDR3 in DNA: TGTGCCAGCAGCTTGGGGGTACTAGCCTCCTACGAGCAGTACTTC.

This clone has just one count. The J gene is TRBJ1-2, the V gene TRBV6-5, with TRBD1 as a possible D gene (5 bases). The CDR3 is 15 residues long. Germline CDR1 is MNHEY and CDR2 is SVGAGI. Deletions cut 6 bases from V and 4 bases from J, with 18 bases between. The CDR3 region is CASSPGRGNGYGYTF. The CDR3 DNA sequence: TGTGCCAGCAGCCCCGGGAGGGGTAATGGCTATGGCTACACCTTC.

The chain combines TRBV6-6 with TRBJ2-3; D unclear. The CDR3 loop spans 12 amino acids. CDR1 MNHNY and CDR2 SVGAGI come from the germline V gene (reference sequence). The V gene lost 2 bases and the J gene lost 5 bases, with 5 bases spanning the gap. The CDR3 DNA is TGTGCCAGCAGTTACCGAGTAGATACGCAGTATTTT. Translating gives CASSYRVDTQYF.

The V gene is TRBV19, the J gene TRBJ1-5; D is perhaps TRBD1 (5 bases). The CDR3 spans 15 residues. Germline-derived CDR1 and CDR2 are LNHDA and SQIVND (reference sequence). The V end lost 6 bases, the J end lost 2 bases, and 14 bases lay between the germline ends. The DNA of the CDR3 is TGTGCCAGTAGGGGGGGGAGGGGTCGCAATCAGCCCCAGCATTTT. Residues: CASRGGRGRNQPQHF.

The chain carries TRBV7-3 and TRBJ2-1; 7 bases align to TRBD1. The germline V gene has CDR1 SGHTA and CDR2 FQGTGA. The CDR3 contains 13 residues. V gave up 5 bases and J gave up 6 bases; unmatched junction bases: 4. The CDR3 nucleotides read TGTGCCAGCAGCGGACGGACAGGCAATGAGCAGTTCTTC. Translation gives CASSGRTGNEQFF. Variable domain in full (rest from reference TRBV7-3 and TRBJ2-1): GAGVSQTPSNKVTEKGKYVELRCDPISGHTALYWYRQSLGQGPEFLIYFQGTGAADDSGLPNDRFFAVRPEGSVSTLKIQRTERGDSAVYLCASSGRTGNEQFFGPGTRLTVL.

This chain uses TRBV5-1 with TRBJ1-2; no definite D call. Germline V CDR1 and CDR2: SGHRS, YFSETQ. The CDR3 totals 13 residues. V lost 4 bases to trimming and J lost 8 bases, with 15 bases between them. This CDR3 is CASSREIEWGYTF. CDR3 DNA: TGCGCCAGCAGCCGGGAGATTGAATGGGGCTACACCTTC.